The 3 T cell receptor beta chains below come from one sample, sequenced in a study of naive and memory T cell subsets. An equimolar mix of two oligonucleotides served as the beta constant-region primer for TRBC1 and TRBC2. TCRdb fed the UMI-ligation and nested PCR reads into MiXCR, producing one record per CDR3 protein. This table holds 81,000 or so distinct CDR3 sequences, roughly 7% found once. Specimen: central memory CD4+ T cells from blood. The receptors were sampled from a human donor in good health.

This clonotype was observed at least ten times. This chain joins TRBV11-2 and TRBJ2-5; 7 bases line up with TRBD1. CDR1 and CDR2 from the germline V gene are SGHAT and FQNNGV. The CDR3 runs to 15 residues. The J segment lost 1 base and the V segment lost 5 bases, leaving 7 bases of the junction unmatched. CDR3: CASSTSDRVQETQYF. CDR3 DNA sequence: TGTGCCAGCAGCACATCCGACAGGGTCCAAGAGACCCAGTACTTC. Supplemented by reference TRBV11-2 and TRBJ2-5, the full variable domain reads EAGVAQSPRYKIIEKRQSVAFWCNPISGHATLYWYQQILGQGPKLLIQFQNNGVVDDSQLPKDRFSAERLKGVDSTLKIQPAKLEDSAVYLCASSTSDRVQETQYFGPGTRLLVL.

This clonotype was seen ten or more times. The chain uses TRBV28 and TRBJ1-1, with no clear D. The CDR3 sequence is 14 residues long. With 4 bases removed from V and 0 bases from J, the gap between germline ends came to 9 bases. Germline V gene data show CDR1 as MDHEN and CDR2 as SYDVKM. This CDR3 is CASSSGRLNTEAFF. The CDR3 DNA sequence: TGTGCCAGCAGTTCGGGGAGGTTGAACACTGAAGCTTTCTTT.

A word on this clonotype: This clone may be a read error of a much larger clone one base away. The CDR3 nucleotides read TGTGCCTGCGCGCCGGAGCTCTACGAGCAGTACTTC. This gives the protein CACAPELYEQYF. The chain combines TRBV30 with TRBJ2-7; D gene ambiguous. The V end was cut by 6 bases, the J end by 3 bases, with 12 bases between. The CDR3 loop spans 12 amino acids. Germline assignment: CDR1 GTSNPN and CDR2 SVGIG (reference sequence). Using reference TRBV30 and TRBJ2-7 for the parts outside the CDR3, the full variable domain is SQTIHQWPATLVQPVGSPLSLECTVEGTSNPNLYWYRQAAGRGLQLLFYSVGIGQISSEVPQNLSASRPQDRQFILSSKKLLLSDSGFYLCACAPELYEQYFGPGTRLTVT.